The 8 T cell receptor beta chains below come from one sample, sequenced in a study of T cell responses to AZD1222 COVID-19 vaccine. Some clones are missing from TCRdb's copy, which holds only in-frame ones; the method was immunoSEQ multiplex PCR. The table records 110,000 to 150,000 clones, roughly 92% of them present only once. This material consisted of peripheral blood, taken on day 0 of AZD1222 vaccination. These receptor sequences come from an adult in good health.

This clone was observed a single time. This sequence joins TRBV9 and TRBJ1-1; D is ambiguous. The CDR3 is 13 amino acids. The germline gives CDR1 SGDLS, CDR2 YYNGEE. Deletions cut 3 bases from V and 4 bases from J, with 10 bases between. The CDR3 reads CASSASQITEAFF. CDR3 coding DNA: TGTGCCAGCAGCGCCTCTCAGATCACTGAAGCTTTCTTT.

The CDR3 coding sequence is TGTGCCAGCAGCTTAACGTCAGACTATGGCTACACCTTC. It yields the protein CASSLTSDYGYTF. The chain has TRBV7-3 and TRBJ1-2; D gene unclear. The CDR3 is made up of 13 amino acids. V was cut by 0 bases and J by 3 bases, with 5 bases left in between. Germline CDR1 and CDR2: SGHTA and FQGTGA.

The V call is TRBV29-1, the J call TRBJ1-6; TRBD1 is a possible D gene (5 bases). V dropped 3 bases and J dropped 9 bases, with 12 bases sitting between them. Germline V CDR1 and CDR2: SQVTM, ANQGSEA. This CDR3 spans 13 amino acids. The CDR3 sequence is CSVEYRPGSPLHF. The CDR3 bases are TGCAGCGTTGAGTACAGGCCCGGTTCACCCCTCCACTTT. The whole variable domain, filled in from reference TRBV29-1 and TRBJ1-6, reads SAVISQKPSRDICQRGTSLTIQCQVDSQVTMMFWYRQQPGQSLTLIATANQGSEATYESGFVIDKFPISRPNLTFSTLTVSNMSPEDSSIYLCSVEYRPGSPLHFGNGTRLTVT.

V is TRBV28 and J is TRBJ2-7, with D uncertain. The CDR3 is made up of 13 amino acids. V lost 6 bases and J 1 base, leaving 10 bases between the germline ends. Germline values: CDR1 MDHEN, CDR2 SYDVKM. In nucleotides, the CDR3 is TGTGCCAGCAGCACCTCCGCTTCCTACGAGCAGTACTTC. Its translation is CASSTSASYEQYF.

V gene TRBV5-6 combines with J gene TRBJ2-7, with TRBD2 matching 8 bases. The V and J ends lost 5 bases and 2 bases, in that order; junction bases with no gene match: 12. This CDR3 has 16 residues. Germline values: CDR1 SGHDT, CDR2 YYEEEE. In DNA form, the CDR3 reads TGTGCCAGCAGGCCAGTGGGAGCGGGAGAGACCTACGAGCAGTACTTC. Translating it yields CASRPVGAGETYEQYF.

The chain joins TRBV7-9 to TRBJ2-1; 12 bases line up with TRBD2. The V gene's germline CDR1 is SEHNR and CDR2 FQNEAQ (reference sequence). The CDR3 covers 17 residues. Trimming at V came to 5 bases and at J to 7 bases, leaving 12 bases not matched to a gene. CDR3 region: CASSPHGLAGTGNEQFF. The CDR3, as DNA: TGTGCCAGCAGCCCGCACGGACTAGCGGGGACGGGGAATGAGCAGTTCTTC.

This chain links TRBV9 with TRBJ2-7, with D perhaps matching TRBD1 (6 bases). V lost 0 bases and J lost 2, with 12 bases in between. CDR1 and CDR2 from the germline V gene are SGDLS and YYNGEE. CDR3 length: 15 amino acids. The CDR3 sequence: CASSVAPGVTYEQYF. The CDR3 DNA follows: TGTGCCAGCAGCGTAGCCCCAGGGGTTACCTACGAGCAGTACTTC.

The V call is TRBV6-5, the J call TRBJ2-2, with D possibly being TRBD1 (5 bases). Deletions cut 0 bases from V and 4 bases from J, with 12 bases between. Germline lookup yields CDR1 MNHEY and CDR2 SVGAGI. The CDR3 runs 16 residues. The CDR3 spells CASSYSWQGVTGELFF. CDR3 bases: TGTGCCAGCAGTTACTCGTGGCAGGGCGTCACCGGGGAGCTGTTTTTT.